This paragraph covers one T cell receptor beta chain sequence. What it binds is not known. Pooled samples include second doses given at about 4 or 12 weeks. Method: immunoSEQ multiplex PCR; TCRdb's copy keeps in-frame clones and lacks some. The data show roughly 120,000 clones, roughly 90% seen once. This entry is derived from a study of T cell responses to AZD1222 COVID-19 vaccine. General study results and limits: White British people made up most donors, females outnumbered males, and clonal diversity was possibly underestimated.

This CDR3 has 15 amino acids. Deletions cut 4 bases from V and 2 bases from J, with 14 bases between. Germline V gene sequence: CDR1 SGHAT, CDR2 FQDESV (reference sequence). The genes are TRBV11-1 and TRBJ1-2; D may be TRBD1 (6 bases). The origin of this receptor is an adult who received the AZD1222 COVID-19 vaccine. The starting material was peripheral blood, obtained 28 days after the second AZD1222 dose. This CDR3 reads CASSSRDIMNYGYTF. In DNA form, the CDR3 reads TGTGCCAGCAGCTCCCGGGACATTATGAACTATGGCTACACCTTC.